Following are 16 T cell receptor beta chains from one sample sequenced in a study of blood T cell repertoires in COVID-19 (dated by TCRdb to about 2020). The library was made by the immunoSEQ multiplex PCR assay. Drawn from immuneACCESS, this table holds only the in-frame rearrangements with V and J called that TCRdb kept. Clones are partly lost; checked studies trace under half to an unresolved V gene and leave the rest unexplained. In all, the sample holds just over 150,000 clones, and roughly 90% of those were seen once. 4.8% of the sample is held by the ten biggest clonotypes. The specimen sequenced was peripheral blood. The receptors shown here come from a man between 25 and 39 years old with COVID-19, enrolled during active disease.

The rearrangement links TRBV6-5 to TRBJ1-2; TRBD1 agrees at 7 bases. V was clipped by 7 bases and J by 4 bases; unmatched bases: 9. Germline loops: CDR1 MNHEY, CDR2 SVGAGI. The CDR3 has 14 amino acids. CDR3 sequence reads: CASKPPGQLYGYTF. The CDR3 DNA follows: TGTGCCAGCAAGCCTCCGGGACAGCTCTATGGCTACACCTTC.

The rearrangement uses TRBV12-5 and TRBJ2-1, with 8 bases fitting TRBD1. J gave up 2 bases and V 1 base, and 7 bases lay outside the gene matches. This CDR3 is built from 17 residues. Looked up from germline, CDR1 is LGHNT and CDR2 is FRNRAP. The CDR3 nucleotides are TGTGCTAGTGGTTTGGCCAGCTGGGGACAGGCCTACAATGAGCAGTTCTTC. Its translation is CASGLASWGQAYNEQFF.

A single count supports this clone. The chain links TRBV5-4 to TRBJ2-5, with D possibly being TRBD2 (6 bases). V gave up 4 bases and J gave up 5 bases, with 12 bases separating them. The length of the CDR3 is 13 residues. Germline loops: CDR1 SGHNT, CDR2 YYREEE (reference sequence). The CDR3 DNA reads TGTGCCAGCAGCCCGGGACTGGGGGAGACCCAGTACTTC. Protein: CASSPGLGETQYF. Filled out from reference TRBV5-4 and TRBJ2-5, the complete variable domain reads ETGVTQSPTHLIKTRGQQVTLRCSSQSGHNTVSWYQQALGQGPQFIFQYYREEENGRGNFPPRFSGLQFPNYSSELNVNALELDDSALYLCASSPGLGETQYFGPGTRLLVL.

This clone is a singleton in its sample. As DNA, the CDR3 is TGTGCCAGCAGCTTGGGGGGACAGGGAAGCCCCTATGGCTACACCTTC. Its translation is CASSLGGQGSPYGYTF. The chain employs TRBV5-4 and TRBJ1-2; 9 bases map to TRBD1. This CDR3 region has 16 residues. Germline CDR1 SGHNT, CDR2 YYREEE (reference sequence). Trimming removed 0 bases from V and 4 bases from J; junction bases left unmatched: 7. Together with reference TRBV5-4 and TRBJ1-2, the CDR3 gives the full variable domain: ETGVTQSPTHLIKTRGQQVTLRCSSQSGHNTVSWYQQALGQGPQFIFQYYREEENGRGNFPPRFSGLQFPNYSSELNVNALELDDSALYLCASSLGGQGSPYGYTFGSGTRLTVV.

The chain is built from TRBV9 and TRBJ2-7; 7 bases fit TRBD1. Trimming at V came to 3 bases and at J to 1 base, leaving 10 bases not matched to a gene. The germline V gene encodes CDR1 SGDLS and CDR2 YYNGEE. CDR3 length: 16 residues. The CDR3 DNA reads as TGTGCCAGCAGCGACCGAGCCGGGACAGCGTCCTACGAGCAGTACTTC. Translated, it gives CASSDRAGTASYEQYF.

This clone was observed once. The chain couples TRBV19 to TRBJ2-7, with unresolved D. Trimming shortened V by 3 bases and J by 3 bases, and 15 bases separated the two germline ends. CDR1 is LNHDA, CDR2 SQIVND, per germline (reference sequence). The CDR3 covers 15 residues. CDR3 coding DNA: TGTGCCAGTAGTATCAGATGGTACCCCTTCTACGAGCAGTACTTC. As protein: CASSIRWYPFYEQYF.

This CDR3 reads CSVERQGSGYGYTF. CDR3 bases: TGCAGCGTTGAAAGACAGGGCTCGGGCTATGGCTACACCTTC. The chain joins TRBV29-1 to TRBJ1-2; 7 nucleotides align to TRBD1. CDR1 is SQVTM, CDR2 ANQGSEA, per germline. The CDR3 sequence is 14 residues long. The V and J ends lost 2 bases and 4 bases, in that order; junction bases with no gene match: 7.

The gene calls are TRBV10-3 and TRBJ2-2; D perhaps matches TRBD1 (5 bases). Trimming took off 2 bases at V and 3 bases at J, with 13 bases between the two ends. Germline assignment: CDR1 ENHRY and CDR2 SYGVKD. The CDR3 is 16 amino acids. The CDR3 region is CAISEPRVRDTGELFF. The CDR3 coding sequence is TGTGCCATCAGTGAGCCCAGGGTACGGGACACCGGGGAGCTGTTTTTT.

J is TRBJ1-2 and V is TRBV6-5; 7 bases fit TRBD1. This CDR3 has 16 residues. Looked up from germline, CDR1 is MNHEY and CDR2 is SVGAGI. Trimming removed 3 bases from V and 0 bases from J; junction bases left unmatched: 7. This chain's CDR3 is CASSYRQGETNYGYTF. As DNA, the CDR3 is TGTGCCAGCAGTTATCGCCAGGGGGAGACTAACTATGGCTACACCTTC.

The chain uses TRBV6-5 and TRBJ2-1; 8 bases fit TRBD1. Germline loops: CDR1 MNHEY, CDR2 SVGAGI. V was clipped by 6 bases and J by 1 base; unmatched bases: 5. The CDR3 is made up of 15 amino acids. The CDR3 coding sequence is TGTGCCAGCAGCCGGGACAGGATATCCTACAATGAGCAGTTCTTC. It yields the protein CASSRDRISYNEQFF.

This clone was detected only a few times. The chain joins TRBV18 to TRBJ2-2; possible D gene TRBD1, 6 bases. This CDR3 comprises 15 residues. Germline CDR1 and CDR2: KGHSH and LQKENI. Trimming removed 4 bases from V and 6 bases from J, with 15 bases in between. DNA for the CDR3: TGTGCCAGCTCACTACGACAGGATGTGGCCGGGGAGCTGTTTTTT. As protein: CASSLRQDVAGELFF. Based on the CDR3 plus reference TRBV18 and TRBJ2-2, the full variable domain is NAGVMQNPRHLVRRRGQEARLRCSPMKGHSHVYWYRQLPEEGLKFMVYLQKENIIDESGMPKERFSAEFPKEGPSILRIQQVVRGDSAAYFCASSLRQDVAGELFFGEGSRLTVL.

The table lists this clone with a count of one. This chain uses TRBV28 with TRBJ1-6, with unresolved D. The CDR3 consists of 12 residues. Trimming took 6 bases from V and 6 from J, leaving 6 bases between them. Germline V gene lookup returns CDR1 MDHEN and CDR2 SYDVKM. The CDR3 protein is CASRISNSPLHF. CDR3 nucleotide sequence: TGTGCCAGCAGAATCAGTAATTCACCCCTCCACTTT.

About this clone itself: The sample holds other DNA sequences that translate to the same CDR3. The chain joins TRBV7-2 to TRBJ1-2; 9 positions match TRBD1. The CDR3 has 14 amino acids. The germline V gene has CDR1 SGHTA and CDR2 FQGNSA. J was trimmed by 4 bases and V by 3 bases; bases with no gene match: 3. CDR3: CASSFGTGSYGYTF. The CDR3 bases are TGTGCCAGCAGCTTCGGGACAGGGAGCTATGGCTACACCTTC.

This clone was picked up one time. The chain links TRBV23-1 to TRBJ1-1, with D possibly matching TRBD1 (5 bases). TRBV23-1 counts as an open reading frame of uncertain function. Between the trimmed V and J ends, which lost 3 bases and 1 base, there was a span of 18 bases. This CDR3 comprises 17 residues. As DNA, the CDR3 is TGCGCCAGCAGTCAGTGGGACTCTCCCGGGGGGAACACTGAAGCTTTCTTT. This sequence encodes CASSQWDSPGGNTEAFF.

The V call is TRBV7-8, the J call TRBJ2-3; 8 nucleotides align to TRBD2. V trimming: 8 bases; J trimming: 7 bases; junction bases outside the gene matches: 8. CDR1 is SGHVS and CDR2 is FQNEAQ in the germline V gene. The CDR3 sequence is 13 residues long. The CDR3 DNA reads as TGTGCCAGCGAACCCGGGGGGGATTATACGCAGTATTTT. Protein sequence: CASEPGGDYTQYF.

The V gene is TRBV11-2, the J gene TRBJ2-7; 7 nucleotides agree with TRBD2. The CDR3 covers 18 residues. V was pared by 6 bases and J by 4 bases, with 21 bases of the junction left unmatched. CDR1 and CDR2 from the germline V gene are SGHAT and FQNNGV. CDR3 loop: CASSRLGLAREGVYEQYF. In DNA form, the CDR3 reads TGTGCCAGCAGTCGCTTGGGTCTAGCTAGGGAGGGCGTGTACGAGCAGTACTTC.